This section outlines one TCR beta chain sequence together with its context. Its target antigen remains unknown. Base qualities are not provided; no much larger clone lies one nucleotide away. The library was produced with the immunoSEQ multiplex PCR assay. For the multiplex PCR, a mixture combining 60 forward primers for TCR Vbeta segments and 13 reverse primers for TCR Jbeta segments was used. The CDR3 region of rearranged TCR beta genes was amplified from genomic DNA with a multiplex PCR assay. The Illumina HiSeq System was used to sequence the amplified TCR beta libraries as 87-base-pair reads. In the authors' own workflow: In a later analysis, 70 million to 95 million unique TCR beta chains were counted across the approximately 640 repertoires, and around 10 million of these chains were shared by at least two donors. Raw reads were error-corrected and collapsed into unique sequences by a nearest-neighbor algorithm in which closely related sequences were merged to remove PCR and sequencing errors. To assign V, D and J gene segments, CDR3 sequences were aligned to IMGT reference sequences. For a sequence to be retained, at least a six-nucleotide match to both a V gene segment and a J gene segment was required. A rearrangement was called productive if the CDR3 had no stop codons and remained in frame with V and J, and every other rearrangement was called non-productive. Following IMGT convention, CDR3 was defined as the stretch from the second conserved V-encoded cysteine up to the conserved J-encoded phenylalanine. Sequences without an unambiguous match to a single V gene segment were excluded from the earlier analysis of 500 to 700 of the donors. An earlier analysis of 587 of the donors classified V segments as functional when productive rearrangements were above 56.7% and as segregating when the standard deviation between donors was above 5%. A statistical classification framework was built for diagnosing cytomegalovirus status from the catalog of TCR beta chain sequences. A later analysis assigned V and J genes by comparing TCR nucleotide sequences with IMGT/GENE-DB human TR gene sequences. In a later analysis, CDR3 sequences and most-parsimonious VDJ recombination scenarios were assigned using the TCRdist pipeline. In a later analysis, every TCR beta chain was defined by the combination of its CDR3 amino acid sequence and its V-gene family, and reads without a unique V-gene family were dropped. As a way to deal with suspected cross-contamination and a sequencing artifact, a later analysis dropped hundreds of nucleotide sequences that were highly shared and had low generation probability. A later analysis calculated a clonal expansion index for each public chain from normalized within-repertoire ranks of inferred template counts. In a later analysis, generation probabilities were computed using a VDJ recombination model fitted to out-of-frame rearrangements, and the results were checked against IGoR. In a later analysis, hypergeometric tests were used to score TCR-TCR, TCR-HLA and TCR-CMV co-occurrence, with a repertoire-size bias correction applied to TCR pairs. To estimate false discovery rates, a later analysis permuted the HLA or CMV assignments 20 times. A later analysis grouped co-occurring TCRs with DBSCAN, adding TCRdist sequence similarity when clustering within HLA-allele-positive subsets. For co-occurrence clustering, repertoires with fewer than 30,000 or more than 120,000 public chains were excluded, along with 4 to 6 repertoires with anomalous nucleotide sharing. TCRdb provides this immuneACCESS table in a form limited to in-frame rearrangements. Some clones are lacking; in checked studies, under half of them reflect an unresolved V gene, and why the rest are absent is not known. The DNA gave D and trimming, while V, J and clone size come from that table. The sample contains 180,000 or so clones, nearly 80% of them found a single time. More than 13% of the sample belongs to the ten largest clones.

The V and J ends are trimmed by 1 base and 5 bases, leaving 20 bases between them. The CDR3 runs 18 amino acids, cysteine and phenylalanine included. This entry keeps only the CDR3 DNA: 54 bases, framed from base 1. Based on the germline V gene (reference sequence), the CDR1 and CDR2 sequences are SEHNR and FQNEAQ. This record belongs to a study of cytomegalovirus exposure and HLA in healthy donors (dated by TCRdb to the late 2010s). Regarding the complete study: An earlier analysis of roughly 500 of the donors reported 276 Gb of sequence data and approximately 120 million unique TCR beta sequences obtained from around 170 million T cells. HLA typing covered class I and class II loci at four-digit resolution. Across roughly 420 genotyped donors of the cohort, an average of about 220,000 unique TCR beta nucleotide sequences per donor were sequenced, and 15% to 20% of those sequences were non-productive. Typing coverage varied by locus: roughly 620-640 donors for A, B, C, DRB1 and DQB1; roughly 560 for DQA1; some 610 for DPA1; more than 450 for DPB1. Of the approximately 400 genotyped donors, roughly 85% fell in the genetic ancestry cluster associated with self-reported Caucasian donors. In addition to the first cohort of 666 subjects, a separate validation cohort of 120 different subjects was used. High-throughput TCR immunosequencing, statistical association of individual TCRs with disease status, and machine learning were combined to predict cytomegalovirus infection status. Donor age, sex, ethnicity and CMV serostatus were collected together with the repertoire data. Roughly 300 gigabases of sequencing data and approximately 80 million unique TCR sequences were included in an early release covering roughly 600 HLA-typed donors. The study used immunosequencing to profile the T cell repertoires of 670 or so subjects and linked those repertoires to cytomegalovirus serostatus. The later analysis used no new phenotypic data to find candidate immune exposures, relying instead on TCR beta sequences and their occurrence across donors. In a later analysis, previously published TCR beta repertoires from 500 to 750 donors were re-analyzed and high-resolution HLA genotyping was added so that TCR occurrence patterns could be studied. To decide whether each TCR beta V gene segment behaved as functional or pseudogenic, an earlier analysis of some 540 of the donors relied on high-throughput TCR beta sequencing. Several DR-DQ haplotypes were treated as single units for association and clustering because of strong linkage in the cohort. All discovery cohort repertoires had been generated using a single sequencing platform. The study was designed to test whether signatures of past pathogen exposure could be identified by cataloging public T cell receptors. Genome-wide SNP genotypes for about three fifths of the roughly 700 donors were used in a later genetic analysis, which treated that subset as a discovery cohort. General study outcomes and caveats: About 17 rarely observed V segments, including chromosome 9 orphons, were excluded from the earlier analysis of several hundred of the donors because counts were too low. A later analysis reported that several top co-occurrence clusters appeared linked to parvovirus B19, influenza, CMV and Epstein-Barr virus. A total of roughly 160 TCR beta chains were listed by the study as associated with cytomegalovirus. Because the 87-base-pair reads could not distinguish some IMGT-functional V segments, including TRBV6-2 and TRBV6-3, those segments were excluded. Immune exposure information for the cohort was limited to CMV serostatus. A later analysis associated some 17,000 TCR beta sequences with specific HLA alleles at a false discovery rate of 0.05. Compared with equally common non-associated chains, HLA-associated TCR beta chains in a later analysis were more clonally expanded and had lower generation probabilities. Linkage disequilibrium might explain the correlated functional status among segregating V segments, but an unknown experimental factor could not be ruled out. According to a later analysis, TCR association rates differed among HLA loci, with DRB1 alleles showing the most associated TCRs and HLA-C alleles showing the fewest. In vitro tests confirmed that a few of the cytomegalovirus-associated TCR beta chains recognize cytomegalovirus antigens. Most TCR sequences were observed very rarely across donors, whereas some public TCRs were present in many individuals. In a later analysis, most CMV-associated TCR beta chains were found to appear HLA-restricted, with HLA associations seemingly driven largely by CMV exposure. Compared with the approximately 670-donor mean, donors in an Asian-associated ancestry cluster had fewer N-insertions in productive TCRs, according to a later genetic analysis. In an earlier analysis of 587 of the donors, most TCR beta V segments appeared in productive rearrangements about 90% or about 30% of the time, broadly matching IMGT annotations. A further reported finding was that TCR beta sequences accurately predicted the HLA-A and HLA-B alleles for most subjects in the first cohort. It was suggested by the authors that the approach could potentially be generalized to other disease states and immunological phenotypes. Roughly uniform sequencing depth across donors was assumed in presence/absence analyses, although this assumption may not hold. A later genetic analysis associated a missense DCLRE1C variant with V-gene and J-gene trimming of TCR beta chains, and an independent cohort replicated the association. The sequencing pipeline was judged likely to have produced a cluster of highly shared sequence variants as a technical artifact. This cohort had only TCR beta chains sequenced, and the lack of alpha or paired-chain data limited which features could be detected. Cytomegalovirus status was reported to be diagnosed by the classifier with high specificity and sensitivity in both the original and validation cohorts. When HLA alleles, especially DR and DQ, strongly co-occurred, TCR associations were difficult to assign to individual alleles. Because HLA typing was missing for some donors at each locus, association tests included only the typed subset.

The cohort consisted of some 670 healthy bone marrow donors. At the time of sampling, all cohort members were nominally healthy, though unrecorded immune exposures were likely present. The donor was CMV seropositive and belonged to the group of 250 to 300 seropositive cohort members. A peripheral blood sample was collected from each donor, and TCR beta sequencing was performed on peripheral blood mononuclear cells. The Qiagen DNeasy Blood Extraction Kit was used to extract genomic DNA from the blood cell samples. The sequence came from a man aged 50 or older in good health and CMV-seropositive. The chain is assembled from TRBV7-9 and TRBJ2-2, with the D gene uncertain. Sequenced sample: PBMCs. Here the CDR3 is given as CASSLGIPAVRITGELFF. The DNA sequence is as follows: TGTGCCAGCAGCTTAGGGATCCCTGCGGTTAGGATTACCGGGGAGCTGTTTTTT.